This TCR beta chain is drawn from a study of cytomegalovirus exposure and HLA in healthy donors. Trimming stripped 2 bases from V and 1 base from J, with 9 bases between. The CDR3 is 14 amino acids. Looked up from germline, CDR1 is SGHKS and CDR2 is YYEKEE (reference sequence). Regarding this clone: The same CDR3 can be traced to other DNA sequences in this sample.

13 Jbeta primers and 60 Vbeta primers were used for the PCR. The assay was immunoSEQ multiplex PCR, and TCRdb's table has in-frame clones only and misses some. This sample has around 170,000 clones, with just under 80% found just once. Sequencing was carried out using PBMCs. V is TRBV5-5 and J is TRBJ1-1; tentatively, D is TRBD1 (6 bases). The TCR sequence derives from a woman aged 50 to 60 in good health and CMV-seropositive. The CDR3 is CASSLLQGNTEAFF. CDR3 in DNA: TGTGCCAGCAGCTTATTACAGGGGAACACTGAAGCTTTCTTT.